A single sample gave rise to the 18 T cell receptor beta chains below, sequenced in a study of technical replicates of blood from several donors. The method was immunoSEQ multiplex PCR; TCRdb's version includes in-frame clones alone and lacks a portion of them. The profile covers more than 9,500 clones, with 85% to 95% appearing a single time and roughly 6.3% taken by the ten largest. Sequencing input: PBMCs. The receptors were gathered from a human donor in good health.

This clone was detected only once. The chain combines TRBV5-3 with TRBJ2-1; 7 nucleotides match TRBD2. Being an ORF, TRBV5-3 has a function that is uncertain. Trimming removed 1 base from V and 8 bases from J; junction bases left unmatched: 21. The CDR3 loop spans 19 amino acids. The CDR3 region is CARSLHFGPPGRGIYEQFF. The CDR3 DNA reads TGTGCCAGAAGCTTGCATTTCGGCCCACCTGGGAGGGGCATCTATGAGCAGTTCTTC.

This clone is a singleton in its sample. The rearrangement joins TRBV19 to TRBJ2-5; TRBD1 is a possible D gene (6 bases). CDR3 size: 13 residues. V gave up 6 bases and J gave up 4 bases, with 12 bases separating them. From germline, CDR1 is LNHDA and CDR2 SQIVND (reference sequence). The CDR3 nucleotides are TGTGCCAGTAGGACAGTGGGGGCAGAGACCCAGTACTTC. Residues: CASRTVGAETQYF.

The gene calls are TRBV6-1 and TRBJ1-2, with 7 bases that match TRBD1. The junction had 7 bases not matched to a gene; V was cut back by 6 bases and J by 3 bases. This CDR3 comprises 14 residues. Per germline, CDR1 MNHNS and CDR2 SASEGT. Here the CDR3 reads CASRTDRADYGYTF. CDR3 nucleotides: TGTGCCAGCAGGACCGACAGGGCGGACTATGGCTACACCTTC.

The genes are TRBV5-5 and TRBJ2-5; possible D gene TRBD1, 5 bases. V lost 6 bases and J 5 bases, leaving 17 bases between the germline ends. The V gene's germline CDR1 is SGHKS and CDR2 YYEKEE (reference sequence). The CDR3 runs to 14 residues. CDR3 region: CASTRTRAEETQYF. The CDR3 coding sequence is TGTGCCAGCACCCGGACACGCGCGGAGGAGACCCAGTACTTC.

V usage is TRBV5-6 and J usage is TRBJ1-2, with D possibly TRBD1 on 6 matching bases. V lost 2 bases, J lost 5 bases, and 7 bases lay in between. The CDR3 length is 12 residues. The germline V gene has CDR1 SGHDT and CDR2 YYEEEE. CDR3 nucleotides: TGTGCCAGCAGCTTCAGGGGATATGGCTACACCTTC. Amino acid sequence: CASSFRGYGYTF.

The chain employs TRBV7-9 and TRBJ2-7; TRBD2 matches 12 bases. V shed 5 bases and J 6 bases; nucleotides not matched to a gene: 11. From germline, CDR1 is SEHNR and CDR2 FQNEAQ (reference sequence). CDR3 size: 16 residues. Here the CDR3 DNA reads TGTGCCAGCAGCCTGACTAGCGGGAGTTCTGTCGGCGAGCAGTACTTC. Residues: CASSLTSGSSVGEQYF. The whole variable domain, filled in from reference TRBV7-9 and TRBJ2-7, reads DTGVSQNPRHKITKRGQNVTFRCDPISEHNRLYWYRQTLGQGPEFLTYFQNEAQLEKSRLLSDRFSAERPKGSFSTLEIQRTEQGDSAMYLCASSLTSGSSVGEQYFGPGTRLTVT.

This rearrangement joins TRBV18 to TRBJ2-1; 7 positions match TRBD2. The CDR3 is 16 residues long. V shed 3 bases, J shed 5 bases, and the junction held 10 bases outside the gene matches. Germline assignment: CDR1 KGHSH and CDR2 LQKENI. The CDR3 nucleotides read TGTGCCAGCTCACCTCTGAGTGGCGGGGGTGACAATGAGCAGTTCTTC. Translating it yields CASSPLSGGGDNEQFF.

This chain uses TRBV5-8 with TRBJ2-2; weak D call: TRBD2 (6 bases). Germline CDR1 and CDR2: SGHTS and YDEGEE. V shed 3 bases and J shed 6 bases, with 18 bases lying between them. The CDR3 loop spans 16 amino acids. CDR3 protein: CASSSGSGGLPGELFF. CDR3 coding DNA: TGTGCCAGCAGCTCGGGTAGCGGTGGTCTCCCCGGGGAGCTGTTTTTT.

The rearrangement links TRBV2 to TRBJ2-7, with 7 bases identical to TRBD1. With 5 bases clipped from V and 4 bases from J, the junction kept 2 bases outside the gene matches. The CDR3 consists of 12 residues. Germline CDR1 SNHLY, CDR2 FYNNEI. CDR3 coding DNA: TGTGCCAGCAGTCCAGGGGGTTACGAGCAGTACTTC. Protein sequence: CASSPGGYEQYF.

The V call is TRBV6-5, the J call TRBJ2-5; 11 bases match TRBD2. The junction had 5 bases not matched to a gene; V was cut back by 4 bases and J by 1 base. This CDR3 comprises 16 residues. Germline CDR1 is MNHEY and CDR2 is SVGAGI. The CDR3 bases are TGTGCCAGCAGTTGGACCGGGACTAGCGGCCAAGAGACCCAGTACTTC. Amino acid sequence: CASSWTGTSGQETQYF.

The rearrangement joins TRBV7-2 to TRBJ1-5, with 7 positions matching TRBD1. The germline V gene encodes CDR1 SGHTA and CDR2 FQGNSA. This CDR3 is built from 13 residues. V lost 6 bases, J lost 7 bases, and 6 bases stayed unmatched. The CDR3, as DNA: TGTGCCAGCAGTTCGGACAGGCGGCAGCCCCAGCATTTT. Translation: CASSSDRRQPQHF.

The V gene is TRBV19, the J gene TRBJ2-7; D is perhaps TRBD1 (5 bases). The CDR3 length is 15 residues. V lost 4 bases to trimming and J lost 3 bases, with 16 bases between them. Germline CDR1 and CDR2: LNHDA and SQIVND (reference sequence). The CDR3 loop is CASSTPKGSGYEQYF. The CDR3 DNA sequence: TGTGCCAGTAGTACCCCCAAGGGGTCGGGCTACGAGCAGTACTTC. The full variable domain, rest sourced from reference TRBV19 and TRBJ2-7, is DGGITQSPKYLFRKEGQNVTLSCEQNLNHDAMYWYRQDPGQGLRLIYYSQIVNDFQKGDIAEGYSVSREKKESFPLTVTSAQKNPTAFYLCASSTPKGSGYEQYFGPGTRLTVT.

The V and J genes are TRBV19 and TRBJ2-1, with D unclear. The germline V gene encodes CDR1 LNHDA and CDR2 SQIVND (reference sequence). The V end was cut by 4 bases, the J end by 0 bases, with 10 bases between. This CDR3 comprises 15 residues. CDR3 in amino acids: CASSTRWSSYNEQFF. CDR3 DNA: TGTGCCAGTAGTACCCGTTGGAGCTCCTACAATGAGCAGTTCTTC.

V is TRBV6-5 and J is TRBJ1-2, with D perhaps matching TRBD1 (5 bases). Germline CDR1 MNHEY, CDR2 SVGAGI. The CDR3 loop spans 14 amino acids. The V end lost 2 bases, the J end lost 7 bases, and 14 bases lay between the germline ends. The DNA for the CDR3 is TGTGCCAGCAGTTACCTGTCAGGGCCCTCTGGCTACACCTTC. It yields the protein CASSYLSGPSGYTF.

The genes are TRBV5-1 and TRBJ2-1; 9 nucleotides agree with TRBD2. V lost 2 bases, J lost 2 bases, and 5 bases stayed unmatched. Germline loops: CDR1 SGHRS, CDR2 YFSETQ. The length of the CDR3 is 16 residues. The CDR3 DNA sequence: TGCGCCAGCAGCTTACTTAGCGGGAGCCCCTACAATGAGCAGTTCTTC. It specifies CASSLLSGSPYNEQFF.

The chain couples TRBV7-6 to TRBJ2-3; a weak D match, TRBD2 (6 bases). With 5 bases removed from V and 8 bases from J, the gap between germline ends came to 11 bases. The CDR3 is 12 residues long. Germline-derived CDR1 and CDR2 are SGHVS and FNYEAQ. The CDR3 DNA reads as TGTGCCAGCAGCCCCTTGGGGGGTACGCAGTATTTT. Its protein product is CASSPLGGTQYF.

The V call is TRBV5-6, the J call TRBJ1-2; TRBD1 agrees at 9 bases. Germline values: CDR1 SGHDT, CDR2 YYEEEE. This CDR3 region has 15 residues. With 2 bases clipped from V and 6 bases from J, the junction kept 8 bases outside the gene matches. CDR3 sequence reads: CASSLSGTGSDGYTF. The DNA of the CDR3 is TGTGCCAGCAGCTTAAGCGGGACAGGGTCGGATGGCTACACCTTC. Full variable domain (rest looked up from reference TRBV5-6 and TRBJ1-2): DAGVTQSPTHLIKTRGQQVTLRCSPKSGHDTVSWYQQALGQGPQFIFQYYEEEERQRGNFPDRFSGHQFPNYSSELNVNALLLGDSALYLCASSLSGTGSDGYTFGSGTRLTVV.

The chain recombines TRBV20-1 with TRBJ2-7; no reliable D call. The CDR3 is made up of 10 amino acids. V dropped 6 bases and J dropped 5 bases, with 8 bases sitting between them. The germline CDR1 and CDR2 sequences are DFQATT and SNEGSKA (reference sequence). CDR3 DNA sequence: TGCAGTGCCTACCGGGACGAGCAGTACTTC. This translates into CSAYRDEQYF.